Listed below are T cell receptor beta chains from one sample, sequenced in a study of blood T cell repertoires in COVID-19. Clones were sequenced by immunoSEQ multiplex PCR, and TCRdb holds only the in-frame ones, with some missing. The sample lists fewer than 350,000 clones, roughly 85% seen once, with more than 6% in the top ten. Sequencing used peripheral blood. These receptors were collected from a human donor in a cohort sampled during active COVID-19. Each CDR3 is given with its conserved first and last residue. D genes are given only for firm matches. A row's size may be missing; if present it is once, few, many or a size class.

cdr3_length: 13
clone_size: -
v_call: TRBV7-3
d_call: -
j_call: TRBJ2-1
cdr3_aa: CASSLRGSNEQFF
cdr3_nt: TGTGCCAGCAGCTTACGCGGAAGCAATGAGCAGTTCTTC

cdr3_length: 15
clone_size: -
v_call: TRBV5-6
d_call: TRBD1
j_call: TRBJ1-5
cdr3_aa: CASSRGQYSNQPQHF
cdr3_nt: TGTGCCAGCAGTCGGGGACAGTATAGCAATCAGCCCCAGCATTTT

cdr3_length: 15
clone_size: -
v_call: TRBV5-1
d_call: -
j_call: TRBJ1-5
cdr3_aa: CASSLGTDTNQPQHF
cdr3_nt: TGCGCCAGCAGCTTGGGGACAGATACCAATCAGCCCCAGCATTTT

cdr3_length: 14
clone_size: many
v_call: TRBV25-1
d_call: TRBD1
j_call: TRBJ2-7
cdr3_aa: CASSETGGFYEQYF
cdr3_nt: TGTGCCAGCAGTGAGACAGGGGGGTTCTACGAGCAGTACTTC

cdr3_length: 14
clone_size: -
v_call: TRBV27
d_call: -
j_call: TRBJ1-5
cdr3_aa: CASSPLGADQPQHF
cdr3_nt: TGTGCCAGCAGTCCCCTCGGAGCAGATCAGCCCCAGCATTTT

cdr3_length: 14
clone_size: -
v_call: TRBV27
d_call: TRBD1
j_call: TRBJ1-1
cdr3_aa: CASSTYRGNTEAFF
cdr3_nt: TGTGCCAGCAGTACTTACAGGGGAAACACTGAAGCTTTCTTT

cdr3_length: 15
clone_size: -
v_call: TRBV19
d_call: TRBD2
j_call: TRBJ2-3
cdr3_aa: CASSMGDYPTDTQYF
cdr3_nt: TGTGCCAGTAGTATGGGGGACTACCCCACAGATACGCAGTATTTT

cdr3_length: 13
clone_size: -
v_call: TRBV7-3
d_call: -
j_call: TRBJ2-7
cdr3_aa: CASSLARGYEQYF
cdr3_nt: TGTGCCAGCAGCTTAGCTAGGGGCTACGAGCAGTACTTC

cdr3_length: 16
clone_size: -
v_call: TRBV6-5
d_call: -
j_call: TRBJ2-3
cdr3_aa: CASSYSNRVDTDTQYF
cdr3_nt: TGTGCCAGCAGTTACTCGAACAGGGTAGACACAGATACGCAGTATTTT

cdr3_length: 11
clone_size: -
v_call: TRBV29-1
d_call: -
j_call: TRBJ1-2
cdr3_aa: CSVGSGLAVTF
cdr3_nt: TGCAGCGTTGGTTCAGGGCTTGCTGTCACCTTC

cdr3_length: 15
clone_size: -
v_call: TRBV5-4
d_call: -
j_call: TRBJ1-3
cdr3_aa: CASSLSAGSGNTIYF
cdr3_nt: TGTGCCAGCAGCTTGTCGGCAGGCTCTGGAAACACCATATATTTT

cdr3_length: 15
clone_size: -
v_call: TRBV14
d_call: -
j_call: TRBJ1-2
cdr3_aa: CASSPSVTGNYGYTF
cdr3_nt: TGTGCCAGCAGTCCATCAGTTACAGGGAACTATGGCTACACCTTC

cdr3_length: 14
clone_size: -
v_call: TRBV6-5
d_call: TRBD1
j_call: TRBJ2-5
cdr3_aa: CASRKGQEKETQYF
cdr3_nt: TGTGCCAGCAGAAAGGGACAGGAAAAAGAGACCCAGTACTTC

cdr3_length: 14
clone_size: -
v_call: TRBV7-9
d_call: TRBD1
j_call: TRBJ2-7
cdr3_aa: CASSWTGAHDEQYF
cdr3_nt: TGTGCCAGCAGCTGGACAGGGGCGCACGACGAGCAGTACTTC

cdr3_length: 14
clone_size: -
v_call: TRBV2
d_call: TRBD1
j_call: TRBJ2-7
cdr3_aa: CASIQGGSSEEQYF
cdr3_nt: TGTGCCAGCATCCAAGGGGGCTCTAGTGAGGAGCAGTACTTC

cdr3_length: 13
clone_size: -
v_call: TRBV12-3/TRBV12-4
d_call: -
j_call: TRBJ1-1
cdr3_aa: CASSFSTHTEAFF
cdr3_nt: TGTGCCAGCAGTTTTAGTACGCACACTGAAGCTTTCTTT

cdr3_length: 16
clone_size: -
v_call: TRBV7-9
d_call: -
j_call: TRBJ1-4
cdr3_aa: CASSLAQGPSNEKLFF
cdr3_nt: TGTGCCAGCAGCTTGGCACAGGGCCCCTCGAATGAAAAACTGTTTTTT

cdr3_length: 15
clone_size: -
v_call: TRBV27
d_call: -
j_call: TRBJ2-7
cdr3_aa: CASKLSQGAINEQYF
cdr3_nt: TGTGCCAGCAAATTATCACAGGGCGCAATAAACGAGCAGTACTTC

cdr3_length: 15
clone_size: -
v_call: TRBV15
d_call: -
j_call: TRBJ1-5
cdr3_aa: CATSRALQDNQPQHF
cdr3_nt: TGTGCCACCAGCAGAGCCCTGCAGGACAATCAGCCCCAGCATTTT

cdr3_length: 16
clone_size: -
v_call: TRBV12-5
d_call: TRBD1
j_call: TRBJ1-5
cdr3_aa: CASGFHSGQRNQPQHF
cdr3_nt: TGTGCTAGTGGTTTTCATTCGGGACAGAGGAACCAGCCCCAGCATTTT

cdr3_length: 13
clone_size: -
v_call: TRBV7-9
d_call: -
j_call: TRBJ1-5
cdr3_aa: CASSSRSNQPQHF
cdr3_nt: TGTGCCAGCAGCTCCCGTTCCAATCAGCCCCAGCATTTT

cdr3_length: 11
clone_size: -
v_call: TRBV11-2
d_call: -
j_call: TRBJ1-1
cdr3_aa: CASSPYTEAFF
cdr3_nt: TGTGCCAGCAGCCCGTACACCGAAGCTTTCTTT

cdr3_length: 14
clone_size: once
v_call: TRBV12-5
d_call: TRBD1
j_call: TRBJ1-2
cdr3_aa: CASGTTGGNYGYTF
cdr3_nt: TGTGCTAGTGGAACTACAGGGGGTAACTATGGCTACACCTTC

cdr3_length: 12
clone_size: -
v_call: TRBV10-1
d_call: -
j_call: TRBJ2-7
cdr3_aa: CASSENRDEQYF
cdr3_nt: TGCGCCAGCAGTGAGAACAGGGACGAGCAGTACTTC

cdr3_length: 16
clone_size: few
v_call: TRBV5-1
d_call: -
j_call: TRBJ1-6
cdr3_aa: CASSLVEGRLGSPLHF
cdr3_nt: TGCGCCAGCAGCTTGGTAGAGGGCCGGCTTGGGTCACCCCTCCACTTT

cdr3_length: 15
clone_size: -
v_call: TRBV4-2
d_call: TRBD1
j_call: TRBJ2-7
cdr3_aa: CASSQSLTGGYEQYF
cdr3_nt: TGTGCCAGCAGCCAATCATTGACAGGGGGCTACGAGCAGTACTTC

cdr3_length: 14
clone_size: -
v_call: TRBV25-1
d_call: TRBD1
j_call: TRBJ2-7
cdr3_aa: CASSPGQSSYEQYF
cdr3_nt: TGTGCCAGCAGTCCGGGACAGAGCTCCTACGAGCAGTACTTC

cdr3_length: 16
clone_size: -
v_call: TRBV5-1
d_call: -
j_call: TRBJ2-3
cdr3_aa: CASSVFGTEGSDTQYF
cdr3_nt: TGCGCCAGCAGCGTTTTCGGGACGGAGGGGTCAGATACGCAGTATTTT

cdr3_length: 14
clone_size: -
v_call: TRBV18
d_call: -
j_call: TRBJ2-2
cdr3_aa: CASSPQGSTGELFF
cdr3_nt: TGTGCCAGCTCACCTCAGGGTAGCACCGGGGAGCTGTTTTTT

cdr3_length: 15
clone_size: many
v_call: TRBV2
d_call: TRBD2
j_call: TRBJ2-7
cdr3_aa: CASSLTSGAGYEQYF
cdr3_nt: TGTGCCAGCAGCCTGACTAGCGGGGCCGGCTACGAGCAGTACTTC

cdr3_length: 16
clone_size: -
v_call: TRBV7-9
d_call: TRBD1
j_call: TRBJ1-1
cdr3_aa: CASPGDPTGTYTEAFF
cdr3_nt: TGTGCCAGTCCTGGGGACCCGACAGGGACGTACACTGAAGCTTTCTTT

cdr3_length: 12
clone_size: -
v_call: TRBV25-1
d_call: -
j_call: TRBJ1-2
cdr3_aa: CASSVGAYGYTF
cdr3_nt: TGTGCCAGCAGTGTAGGGGCCTATGGCTACACCTTC

cdr3_length: 18
clone_size: -
v_call: TRBV21-1
d_call: -
j_call: TRBJ1-3
cdr3_aa: CASSEAPGQRSSGNTIYF
cdr3_nt: TGTGCCAGCAGCGAAGCTCCGGGACAGCGGTCCTCTGGAAACACCATATATTTT

cdr3_length: 15
clone_size: -
v_call: TRBV5-4
d_call: TRBD1
j_call: TRBJ2-2
cdr3_aa: CASSFGDRDSGELFF
cdr3_nt: TGTGCCAGCAGCTTTGGGGACAGGGACTCCGGGGAGCTGTTTTTT

cdr3_length: 17
clone_size: -
v_call: TRBV21-1
d_call: -
j_call: TRBJ2-7
cdr3_aa: CASSKIDGTTRVNEQYF
cdr3_nt: TGTGCCAGCAGCAAAATTGACGGAACCACACGGGTGAACGAGCAGTACTTC

cdr3_length: 12
clone_size: -
v_call: TRBV10-2
d_call: -
j_call: TRBJ1-5
cdr3_aa: CASSVSNQPQHF
cdr3_nt: TGCGCCAGCAGTGTCTCGAATCAGCCCCAGCATTTT

cdr3_length: 13
clone_size: -
v_call: TRBV27
d_call: -
j_call: TRBJ1-1
cdr3_aa: CASSLQGKTEAFF
cdr3_nt: TGTGCCAGCAGTTTACAGGGGAAAACTGAAGCTTTCTTT

cdr3_length: 16
clone_size: once
v_call: TRBV19
d_call: TRBD1
j_call: TRBJ1-2
cdr3_aa: CASSIGGTGTNYGYTF
cdr3_nt: TGTGCCAGTAGTATTGGAGGGACAGGAACTAACTATGGCTACACCTTC

cdr3_length: 14
clone_size: -
v_call: TRBV5-1
d_call: -
j_call: TRBJ2-2
cdr3_aa: CASKMTRNTGELFF
cdr3_nt: TGCGCCAGCAAAATGACAAGGAACACCGGGGAGCTGTTTTTT

cdr3_length: 17
clone_size: -
v_call: TRBV7-2
d_call: -
j_call: TRBJ1-1
cdr3_aa: CASSPGAGVIMNTEAFF
cdr3_nt: TGTGCCAGCAGCCCAGGGGCAGGGGTGATAATGAACACTGAAGCTTTCTTT

cdr3_length: 13
clone_size: -
v_call: TRBV6-5
d_call: -
j_call: TRBJ1-5
cdr3_aa: CASSTGSGQPQHF
cdr3_nt: TGTGCCAGCAGTACAGGGTCCGGGCAGCCCCAGCATTTT

cdr3_length: 13
clone_size: -
v_call: TRBV2
d_call: -
j_call: TRBJ1-6
cdr3_aa: CASSERDNSPLHF
cdr3_nt: TGTGCCAGCAGTGAGCGAGATAATTCACCCCTCCACTTT

cdr3_length: 15
clone_size: -
v_call: TRBV7-8
d_call: -
j_call: TRBJ2-1
cdr3_aa: CATRNSYSSYNEQFF
cdr3_nt: TGTGCCACCAGGAACAGCTACAGCTCCTACAATGAGCAGTTCTTC

cdr3_length: 14
clone_size: -
v_call: TRBV30
d_call: TRBD1
j_call: TRBJ1-1
cdr3_aa: CALQGTGMNTEAFF
cdr3_nt: TGTGCCTTACAAGGGACAGGGATGAACACTGAAGCTTTCTTT

cdr3_length: 14
clone_size: -
v_call: TRBV6-4
d_call: TRBD2
j_call: TRBJ2-3
cdr3_aa: CASRIHSGGDTQYF
cdr3_nt: TGTGCCAGCAGAATCCACAGCGGGGGGGATACGCAGTATTTT

cdr3_length: 16
clone_size: -
v_call: TRBV18
d_call: TRBD1
j_call: TRBJ1-4
cdr3_aa: CASSENRGGTNEKLFF
cdr3_nt: TGTGCCAGCTCAGAGAACAGGGGTGGAACTAATGAAAAACTGTTTTTT

cdr3_length: 18
clone_size: -
v_call: TRBV4-1
d_call: TRBD1
j_call: TRBJ1-2
cdr3_aa: CASSQGGLGTGLVYGYTF
cdr3_nt: TGCGCCAGCAGCCAAGGCGGTCTGGGGACAGGGTTGGTCTATGGCTACACCTTC

cdr3_length: 15
clone_size: -
v_call: TRBV30
d_call: -
j_call: TRBJ1-3
cdr3_aa: CAWSPDRLSGNTIYF
cdr3_nt: TGTGCCTGGAGTCCGGACAGACTGAGCGGAAACACCATATATTTT

cdr3_length: 14
clone_size: -
v_call: TRBV27
d_call: -
j_call: TRBJ2-2
cdr3_aa: CATRFSMEGRELFF
cdr3_nt: TGTGCCACCAGATTTAGTATGGAGGGGAGGGAGCTGTTTTTT

cdr3_length: 13
clone_size: -
v_call: TRBV2
d_call: TRBD1
j_call: TRBJ1-2
cdr3_aa: CASRSGTDYGYTF
cdr3_nt: TGTGCCAGCAGGAGTGGGACAGACTATGGCTACACCTTC